A selection of T cell receptor beta chains follows, all from one sample in a study of cytomegalovirus exposure and HLA in healthy donors. Assay: immunoSEQ multiplex PCR; the TCRdb copy retains only in-frame clones and omits some. The data contain about 150,000 clones, approximately 82% of them singletons. Material for sequencing was PBMCs. Source of these receptors: a male donor in good health and CMV-seronegative. Each CDR3 is given with its conserved first and last residue. Fields, in order: CDR3 protein, CDR3 DNA, clone size, J gene, D gene, V gene. The D gene is left open where the match is weak. Clone sizes are given selectively: once, few, many, or a class where the clone is expanded.

cdr3_aa: CASSIGGASNQPQHF; cdr3_nt: TGTGCCAGCAGTATCGGTGGGGCTAGCAATCAGCCCCAGCATTTT; clone_size: NA; j_call: TRBJ1-5; d_call: NA; v_call: TRBV2
cdr3_aa: CASSFRQGANTEAFF; cdr3_nt: TGTGCCAGCAGCTTCCGACAGGGCGCGAACACTGAAGCTTTCTTT; clone_size: NA; j_call: TRBJ1-1; d_call: TRBD1; v_call: TRBV7-8
cdr3_aa: CASSRGQGQVDEQFF; cdr3_nt: TGTGCCAGCTCACGGGGACAGGGACAGGTGGATGAGCAGTTCTTC; clone_size: few; j_call: TRBJ2-1; d_call: TRBD1; v_call: TRBV18
cdr3_aa: CASSPGLAGPNTGELFF; cdr3_nt: TGCGCCAGCAGCCCGGGACTAGCGGGCCCGAACACCGGGGAGCTGTTTTTT; clone_size: once; j_call: TRBJ2-2; d_call: TRBD2; v_call: TRBV4-1
cdr3_aa: CASSYLTSPFSNEQFF; cdr3_nt: TGTGCCAGCAGTTACCTTACTAGCCCGTTTTCGAATGAGCAGTTCTTC; clone_size: few; j_call: TRBJ2-1; d_call: NA; v_call: TRBV6-5
cdr3_aa: CASSETGNQPQHF; cdr3_nt: TGCGCCAGCAGTGAAACAGGCAATCAGCCCCAGCATTTT; clone_size: NA; j_call: TRBJ1-5; d_call: NA; v_call: TRBV10-1
cdr3_aa: CASSTGTGQPYEQYF; cdr3_nt: TGTGCCAGCAGTACAGGGACAGGTCAACCCTACGAGCAGTACTTC; clone_size: NA; j_call: TRBJ2-7; d_call: TRBD1; v_call: TRBV6-5
cdr3_aa: CASSLGRDTTNPGNTIYF; cdr3_nt: TGCGCCAGCAGCCTTGGGAGGGACACGACTAACCCTGGAAACACCATATATTTT; clone_size: few; j_call: TRBJ1-3; d_call: NA; v_call: TRBV4-3
cdr3_aa: CASSLGPGTSTDTQYF; cdr3_nt: TGTGCCAGCAGCTTAGGTCCGGGAACTAGCACAGATACGCAGTATTTT; clone_size: NA; j_call: TRBJ2-3; d_call: NA; v_call: TRBV7-2
cdr3_aa: CASSREVVDQPQHF; cdr3_nt: TGTGCCAGCAGCCGCGAGGTGGTCGATCAGCCCCAGCATTTT; clone_size: NA; j_call: TRBJ1-5; d_call: NA; v_call: TRBV6-5
cdr3_aa: CASSRTGELFF; cdr3_nt: TGTGCCAGCAGCCGCACCGGGGAGCTGTTTTTT; clone_size: NA; j_call: TRBJ2-2; d_call: NA; v_call: TRBV7-9
cdr3_aa: CASSLWARLNTGELFF; cdr3_nt: TGTGCCAGCAGCTTGTGGGCCAGGTTGAACACCGGGGAGCTGTTTTTT; clone_size: NA; j_call: TRBJ2-2; d_call: NA; v_call: TRBV5-6
cdr3_aa: CASSLTGVGETQYF; cdr3_nt: TGTGCCAGCAGCTTAACGGGGGTTGGGGAGACCCAGTACTTC; clone_size: NA; j_call: TRBJ2-5; d_call: NA; v_call: TRBV7-2
cdr3_aa: CASSAGLANTGELFF; cdr3_nt: TGCGCCAGCAGCGCCGGACTAGCGAACACCGGGGAGCTGTTTTTT; clone_size: NA; j_call: TRBJ2-2; d_call: TRBD2; v_call: TRBV5-1
cdr3_aa: CASSEGGGTQYF; cdr3_nt: TGTGCCAGCAGCGAGGGAGGGGGGACCCAGTACTTC; clone_size: NA; j_call: TRBJ2-5; d_call: NA; v_call: TRBV9
cdr3_aa: CATSRDYQPQHF; cdr3_nt: TGTGCCACCAGCAGAGACTATCAGCCCCAGCATTTT; clone_size: once; j_call: TRBJ1-5; d_call: NA; v_call: TRBV15
cdr3_aa: CASSLSRGLNEQFF; cdr3_nt: TGTGCCAGCAGCTTAAGCAGGGGGCTCAATGAGCAGTTCTTC; clone_size: NA; j_call: TRBJ2-1; d_call: TRBD1; v_call: TRBV7-2
cdr3_aa: CASSVGYPGKDTGELFF; cdr3_nt: TGTGCCAGCAGCGTAGGGTATCCGGGGAAGGACACCGGGGAGCTGTTTTTT; clone_size: NA; j_call: TRBJ2-2; d_call: NA; v_call: TRBV9
cdr3_aa: CASSFGDSGYGYTF; cdr3_nt: TGTGCCAGCAGCTTTGGGGACAGTGGTTATGGCTACACCTTC; clone_size: NA; j_call: TRBJ1-2; d_call: TRBD1; v_call: TRBV11-1
cdr3_aa: CASSLWQGGEKLFF; cdr3_nt: TGCGCCAGCAGCTTGTGGCAGGGAGGCGAAAAACTGTTTTTT; clone_size: NA; j_call: TRBJ1-4; d_call: NA; v_call: TRBV5-1
cdr3_aa: CASSPFTGPDSPLHF; cdr3_nt: TGTGCCAGCAGCCCCTTTACAGGGCCTGATTCACCCCTCCACTTT; clone_size: NA; j_call: TRBJ1-6; d_call: NA; v_call: TRBV7-9
cdr3_aa: CASSLRRGRDYGYTF; cdr3_nt: TGTGCCAGCAGCCTCCGGAGGGGGCGCGACTATGGCTACACCTTC; clone_size: NA; j_call: TRBJ1-2; d_call: TRBD1; v_call: TRBV11-2
cdr3_aa: CAWSPISGRAETQYF; cdr3_nt: TGTGCCTGGAGTCCCATTAGCGGGAGAGCGGAGACCCAGTACTTC; clone_size: NA; j_call: TRBJ2-5; d_call: TRBD2; v_call: TRBV30
cdr3_aa: CASSQGEGRGEQYF; cdr3_nt: TGTGCCAGCAGCCAAGGAGAGGGCAGGGGCGAGCAGTACTTC; clone_size: NA; j_call: TRBJ2-7; d_call: NA; v_call: TRBV4-2
cdr3_aa: CASSLGGDTEAFF; cdr3_nt: TGCGCCAGCAGCTTGGGCGGGGATACTGAAGCTTTCTTT; clone_size: NA; j_call: TRBJ1-1; d_call: NA; v_call: TRBV5-1
cdr3_aa: CASSLQGFNEKLFF; cdr3_nt: TGCGCCAGCAGCTTACAGGGATTTAATGAAAAACTGTTTTTT; clone_size: NA; j_call: TRBJ1-4; d_call: NA; v_call: TRBV5-1
cdr3_aa: CASSFGGDQRLFF; cdr3_nt: TGTGCCAGCAGCTTCGGGGGAGACCAGAGACTGTTTTTT; clone_size: NA; j_call: TRBJ1-4; d_call: NA; v_call: TRBV5-5
cdr3_aa: CASSPAGTYEQYF; cdr3_nt: TGCGCCAGCAGCCCGGCGGGAACCTACGAGCAGTACTTC; clone_size: NA; j_call: TRBJ2-7; d_call: NA; v_call: TRBV5-1
cdr3_aa: CSVAGGGGQPQHF; cdr3_nt: TGCAGCGTGGCAGGGGGCGGGGGTCAGCCCCAGCATTTT; clone_size: NA; j_call: TRBJ1-5; d_call: TRBD1; v_call: TRBV29-1
cdr3_aa: CASSTWDRNTEAFF; cdr3_nt: TGTGCCAGCAGCACTTGGGACAGAAACACTGAAGCTTTCTTT; clone_size: NA; j_call: TRBJ1-1; d_call: TRBD1; v_call: TRBV28
cdr3_aa: CASSSGLAGGAQYF; cdr3_nt: TGTGCCAGCAGCTCCGGACTAGCGGGAGGCGCGCAGTATTTT; clone_size: NA; j_call: TRBJ2-3; d_call: TRBD2; v_call: TRBV7-3
cdr3_aa: CASSLEGPSTEAFF; cdr3_nt: TGTGCCAGCAGCTTGGAGGGGCCCTCCACTGAAGCTTTCTTT; clone_size: NA; j_call: TRBJ1-1; d_call: NA; v_call: TRBV5-4
cdr3_aa: CASSQGGSEQYF; cdr3_nt: TGCGCCAGCAGCCAAGGAGGGAGCGAGCAGTACTTC; clone_size: NA; j_call: TRBJ2-7; d_call: NA; v_call: TRBV4-3
cdr3_aa: CASSPATSGAYEQYF; cdr3_nt: TGCGCCAGCAGCCCTGCCACTAGCGGGGCGTACGAGCAGTACTTC; clone_size: NA; j_call: TRBJ2-7; d_call: TRBD2; v_call: TRBV5-1
cdr3_aa: CASSPGGAGNQPQHF; cdr3_nt: TGTGCCAGCTCACCAGGGGGGGCTGGAAATCAGCCCCAGCATTTT; clone_size: NA; j_call: TRBJ1-5; d_call: NA; v_call: TRBV18
cdr3_aa: CASSLGASGANVLTF; cdr3_nt: TGTGCCAGCAGCTTAGGCGCGTCAGGGGCCAACGTCCTGACTTTC; clone_size: NA; j_call: TRBJ2-6; d_call: NA; v_call: TRBV7-6
cdr3_aa: CASSLDDGVQFF; cdr3_nt: TGCGCCAGCAGCTTGGATGACGGGGTGCAGTTCTTC; clone_size: NA; j_call: TRBJ2-1; d_call: NA; v_call: TRBV5-1
cdr3_aa: CASSLLSAGSGEQYF; cdr3_nt: TGTGCCAGCAGTTTATTGAGCGCAGGGTCGGGCGAGCAGTACTTC; clone_size: once; j_call: TRBJ2-7; d_call: NA; v_call: TRBV28
cdr3_aa: CASSVSSGGAYEQYF; cdr3_nt: TGTGCCAGCAGTGTATCTAGCGGGGGGGCGTACGAGCAGTACTTC; clone_size: NA; j_call: TRBJ2-7; d_call: TRBD2; v_call: TRBV6-1
cdr3_aa: CASSGGGYEQYF; cdr3_nt: TGTGCCAGCAGTGGCGGGGGCTACGAGCAGTACTTC; clone_size: NA; j_call: TRBJ2-7; d_call: TRBD2; v_call: TRBV5-4
cdr3_aa: CASSSLQGADNEQFF; cdr3_nt: TGTGCCAGCAGTTCTCTACAGGGTGCAGACAATGAGCAGTTCTTC; clone_size: once; j_call: TRBJ2-1; d_call: NA; v_call: TRBV28
cdr3_aa: CASSREAGRGKNIQYF; cdr3_nt: TGCGCCAGCAGCCGAGAAGCGGGCCGAGGCAAAAACATTCAGTACTTC; clone_size: NA; j_call: TRBJ2-4; d_call: NA; v_call: TRBV5-1
cdr3_aa: CASSPTGAQETQYF; cdr3_nt: TGTGCCAGCTCACCTACAGGGGCCCAAGAGACCCAGTACTTC; clone_size: few; j_call: TRBJ2-5; d_call: TRBD1; v_call: TRBV18
cdr3_aa: CASSEMGSNQPQHF; cdr3_nt: TGTGCCAGCAGTGAAATGGGCAGCAATCAGCCCCAGCATTTT; clone_size: once; j_call: TRBJ1-5; d_call: NA; v_call: TRBV6-1
cdr3_aa: CASSLGDRGQGQYF; cdr3_nt: TGTGCCAGCAGCTTGGGGGACAGGGGGCAAGGGCAGTACTTC; clone_size: NA; j_call: TRBJ2-5; d_call: TRBD1; v_call: TRBV5-6
cdr3_aa: CASSLSGAGNTIYF; cdr3_nt: TGTGCCAGCAGCTTGTCAGGGGCTGGAAACACCATATATTTT; clone_size: NA; j_call: TRBJ1-3; d_call: NA; v_call: TRBV5-4
cdr3_aa: CASLLAGSTDTQYF; cdr3_nt: TGTGCCAGCTTGTTAGCGGGAAGCACAGATACGCAGTATTTT; clone_size: NA; j_call: TRBJ2-3; d_call: TRBD2; v_call: TRBV28
cdr3_aa: CASGSGRARGKQYF; cdr3_nt: TGTGCCAGCGGAAGCGGGAGGGCCAGAGGAAAGCAGTACTTC; clone_size: NA; j_call: TRBJ2-7; d_call: TRBD2; v_call: TRBV28
cdr3_aa: CASSPRQGEQYF; cdr3_nt: TGTGCCAGCAGCCCGCGACAGGGCGAGCAGTACTTC; clone_size: few; j_call: TRBJ2-7; d_call: TRBD1; v_call: TRBV11-3
cdr3_aa: CATTTGGWNQPQHF; cdr3_nt: TGTGCCACAACGACAGGGGGCTGGAATCAGCCCCAGCATTTT; clone_size: NA; j_call: TRBJ1-5; d_call: TRBD1; v_call: TRBV28
cdr3_aa: CASSGQGGEAFF; cdr3_nt: TGTGCCAGCAGTGGACAGGGGGGCGAAGCTTTCTTT; clone_size: NA; j_call: TRBJ1-1; d_call: TRBD1; v_call: TRBV6-6
cdr3_aa: CASSLGGGAIYNEQFF; cdr3_nt: TGTGCCAGCAGCTTAGGAGGGGGGGCTATATACAATGAGCAGTTCTTC; clone_size: NA; j_call: TRBJ2-1; d_call: NA; v_call: TRBV11-3
cdr3_aa: CASSLSGGFTGYTF; cdr3_nt: TGTGCCAGCAGCTTGAGTGGAGGGTTCACTGGCTACACCTTC; clone_size: NA; j_call: TRBJ1-2; d_call: NA; v_call: TRBV7-2